The clone carrying this T cell receptor (beta chain) was recorded at least ten times. The antigen is unknown. This sample is part of a study of T cells in Graves' hyperthyroidism and ophthalmopathy. Study-wide results and caveats: Stable hyperthyroidism and ophthalmopathy were separated using 13 V-J signatures.

Amplification yielded TCR beta CDR3 regions, with RNA transcripts as the source. TCR CDR3 underwent first-round RT-PCR with the HTBI primer set. TCRdb itself ran the multiplex PCR reads through MiXCR, one entry per CDR3 protein. Of about 400,000 distinct CDR3 sequences listed, roughly 13% were seen once; the top ten hold over 25%. Uncontrolled infection, other autoimmune disease, pregnancy or lactation barred patients from enrollment. The junction had 3 bases not matched to a gene; V was cut back by 0 bases and J by 5 bases. Germline assignment: CDR1 LGHNA and CDR2 YNFKEQ. CDR3 length equals 16 residues.

The sequencing input was blood. This TCR was sampled from a man aged 45-65 years with Graves' ophthalmopathy. The chain links TRBV4-2 to TRBJ2-1; the match to TRBD2 covers 11 bases. The CDR3 reads CASSQDMTSGNNEQFF. CDR3 sequence (DNA): TGTGCCAGCAGCCAAGATATGACTAGCGGGAACAATGAGCAGTTCTTC.